This T cell receptor (beta chain) was recorded in a study of T-cell reconstitution after alpha-beta-depleted transplantation in children. In its sample, this clonotype was seen a few times. As yet, its antigen is unknown. Study-wide points: There were reportedly several hundred expanded graft clones from which alpha-beta T cells came about two months after transplant.

Germline CDR1 and CDR2: DFQATT and SNEGSKA (reference sequence). Trimming stripped 4 bases from V and 0 bases from J, with 10 bases between. The CDR3 runs 14 residues. A library of TCRbeta sequences, prepared with unique molecular identifiers, was generated. TCRdb fed the PCR reads into MiXCR, producing one record per CDR3 protein. Among around 600,000 distinct CDR3 sequences listed, under 25% were seen once. The material sequenced was PBMCs, mostly from graft donor cells, taken 360 days after TCRalphabeta/CD19-depleted stem cell transplant. The source of this sequence is a boy in the first two years of life who had a stem cell transplant for acute myeloid leukemia, so the T cells may come from the graft donor. The genes are TRBV20-1 and TRBJ2-4, with D hard to call. For the CDR3, the DNA is TGCAGTGCTAAACCACGGTTAGCCAAAAACATTCAGTACTTC. Protein sequence: CSAKPRLAKNIQYF.